The 9 T cell receptor beta chains presented below share a single source sample, sequenced in a study of cytomegalovirus exposure and HLA in healthy donors. The study ran its PCR with 60 Vbeta and 13 Jbeta primers. Generated by immunoSEQ multiplex PCR, the TCRdb table keeps only in-frame clones and is missing some. The repertoire consists of fewer than 200,000 clones, with around 81% occurring once and the leading ten covering approximately 13%. The sample was PBMCs. The origin of the receptors is a woman aged 45 to 65 in good health and CMV-seronegative.

The chain employs TRBV7-7 and TRBJ2-1; D is perhaps TRBD1 (5 bases). The CDR3 is made up of 17 amino acids. V was clipped by 3 bases and J by 7 bases, with 22 bases between them. From germline, CDR1 is SSHAT and CDR2 FNYEAQ (reference sequence). Here the CDR3 reads CASSFWKGNKDGNEQFF. The CDR3 DNA is TGTGCCAGCAGCTTCTGGAAGGGGAATAAGGACGGGAATGAGCAGTTCTTC.

The CDR3, as DNA: TGTGCCAGCAGCCGGGAGATCTATAATTCACCCCTCCACTTT. Translating gives CASSREIYNSPLHF. V and J are TRBV7-2 and TRBJ1-6; unclear D gene. The CDR3 extends over 14 amino acids. CDR1 SGHTA and CDR2 FQGNSA come from the germline V gene. Trimming left V 5 bases short and J 3 bases short, with 8 bases between.

This rearrangement joins TRBV19 to TRBJ2-1, with TRBD2 matching over 9 bases. The CDR3 length is 15 residues. Per the germline V gene, CDR1 is LNHDA and CDR2 is SQIVND (reference sequence). V lost 7 bases to trimming and J lost 2 bases; unmatched junction nucleotides: 6. The CDR3 DNA reads as TGTGCCAGTATCCAGACTAGCGGCCCCTACAATGAGCAGTTCTTC. It codes for CASIQTSGPYNEQFF.

V and J are TRBV19 and TRBJ2-1; 7 bases are shared with TRBD1. This CDR3 is built from 16 residues. Unmatched junction bases numbered 10, after V lost 8 bases and J lost 0 bases. Germline V gene sequence: CDR1 LNHDA, CDR2 SQIVND (reference sequence). Written as DNA, the CDR3 is TGTGCCAGTTCACGAAACCGGGACAGCTCCTACAATGAGCAGTTCTTC. It encodes CASSRNRDSSYNEQFF.

This rearrangement joins TRBV28 to TRBJ2-7; unclear D gene. Deletions cut 2 bases from V and 2 bases from J, with 4 bases between. This CDR3 is built from 12 residues. CDR1 is MDHEN, CDR2 SYDVKM, per germline. The CDR3 sequence: CASSLQAYEQYF. The DNA for the CDR3 is TGTGCCAGCAGTTTACAGGCCTACGAGCAGTACTTC.

The genes are TRBV6-5 and TRBJ1-2; 7 bases are a match to TRBD1. CDR3 length equals 13 residues. V dropped 9 bases and J dropped 4; count of bases not matched to a gene: 8. CDR1 and CDR2 from the germline V gene are MNHEY and SVGAGI. CDR3 nucleotide sequence: TGTGCCAGTAGACAGGGTGTTAGCTATGGCTACACCTTC. Encoded protein: CASRQGVSYGYTF.

The chain uses TRBV25-1 and TRBJ2-1, with D possibly matching TRBD1 (6 bases). V lost 4 bases and J lost 7, with 14 bases in between. The length of the CDR3 is 14 residues. Germline V gives CDR1 MGHDK, CDR2 SYGVNS. The chain's CDR3 is CASSAALRGNEQFF. Written as DNA, the CDR3 is TGTGCCAGCAGTGCCGCTCTTAGGGGGAATGAGCAGTTCTTC. Complete variable domain (other parts from reference TRBV25-1 and TRBJ2-1): EADIYQTPRYLVIGTGKKITLECSQTMGHDKMYWYQQDPGMELHLIHYSYGVNSTEKGDLSSESTVSRIRTEHFPLTLESARPSHTSQYLCASSAALRGNEQFFGPGTRLTVL.

V is TRBV28 and J is TRBJ2-7, with D hard to call. Trimming pared 6 bases from V and 3 bases from J, leaving 9 bases between. The germline gives CDR1 MDHEN, CDR2 SYDVKM. CDR3 length: 12 residues. CDR3 loop: CASSRYSYEQYF. In DNA form, the CDR3 reads TGTGCCAGCAGCCGATACAGCTACGAGCAGTACTTC.

The chain recombines TRBV25-1 with TRBJ2-7; 8 nucleotides align to TRBD1. Germline V gives CDR1 MGHDK, CDR2 SYGVNS. This CDR3 comprises 14 residues. After removal of 6 bases from V and 0 bases from J, the junction contained 4 bases not matched to a gene. CDR3 region: CASRGGQDSYEQYF. The CDR3 bases are TGTGCCAGCAGGGGGGGACAGGACTCCTACGAGCAGTACTTC.